This entry features one TCR beta chain sequence. No antigen is known for it. TCRdb reprocessed the 5' RACE reads via MiXCR and lists one record per CDR3 protein. The sample records about 420,000 distinct CDR3 sequences, approximately 20% being singletons. Germline assignment: CDR1 LNHNV and CDR2 YYDKDF (reference sequence). The CDR3 extends over 15 amino acids. V was clipped by 5 bases and J by 7 bases, with 21 bases between them. The sample belongs to a study of CD8 T cells in ankylosing spondylitis. Study-wide results and limits: Characteristic, it appeared, of ankylosing spondylitis blood was a TCR beta motif of several highly homologous variants.

The sequence was obtained from a male donor with ankylosing spondylitis. Material for sequencing was blood, either unsorted or a sorted T cell fraction (not recorded which). The chain carries TRBV15 and TRBJ2-7, with TRBD1 as a possible D gene (6 bases). The CDR3 protein is CATSLRSRGRREQYF. CDR3 coding DNA: TGTGCCACCAGCCTACGGTCCAGGGGACGTCGGGAGCAGTACTTC.